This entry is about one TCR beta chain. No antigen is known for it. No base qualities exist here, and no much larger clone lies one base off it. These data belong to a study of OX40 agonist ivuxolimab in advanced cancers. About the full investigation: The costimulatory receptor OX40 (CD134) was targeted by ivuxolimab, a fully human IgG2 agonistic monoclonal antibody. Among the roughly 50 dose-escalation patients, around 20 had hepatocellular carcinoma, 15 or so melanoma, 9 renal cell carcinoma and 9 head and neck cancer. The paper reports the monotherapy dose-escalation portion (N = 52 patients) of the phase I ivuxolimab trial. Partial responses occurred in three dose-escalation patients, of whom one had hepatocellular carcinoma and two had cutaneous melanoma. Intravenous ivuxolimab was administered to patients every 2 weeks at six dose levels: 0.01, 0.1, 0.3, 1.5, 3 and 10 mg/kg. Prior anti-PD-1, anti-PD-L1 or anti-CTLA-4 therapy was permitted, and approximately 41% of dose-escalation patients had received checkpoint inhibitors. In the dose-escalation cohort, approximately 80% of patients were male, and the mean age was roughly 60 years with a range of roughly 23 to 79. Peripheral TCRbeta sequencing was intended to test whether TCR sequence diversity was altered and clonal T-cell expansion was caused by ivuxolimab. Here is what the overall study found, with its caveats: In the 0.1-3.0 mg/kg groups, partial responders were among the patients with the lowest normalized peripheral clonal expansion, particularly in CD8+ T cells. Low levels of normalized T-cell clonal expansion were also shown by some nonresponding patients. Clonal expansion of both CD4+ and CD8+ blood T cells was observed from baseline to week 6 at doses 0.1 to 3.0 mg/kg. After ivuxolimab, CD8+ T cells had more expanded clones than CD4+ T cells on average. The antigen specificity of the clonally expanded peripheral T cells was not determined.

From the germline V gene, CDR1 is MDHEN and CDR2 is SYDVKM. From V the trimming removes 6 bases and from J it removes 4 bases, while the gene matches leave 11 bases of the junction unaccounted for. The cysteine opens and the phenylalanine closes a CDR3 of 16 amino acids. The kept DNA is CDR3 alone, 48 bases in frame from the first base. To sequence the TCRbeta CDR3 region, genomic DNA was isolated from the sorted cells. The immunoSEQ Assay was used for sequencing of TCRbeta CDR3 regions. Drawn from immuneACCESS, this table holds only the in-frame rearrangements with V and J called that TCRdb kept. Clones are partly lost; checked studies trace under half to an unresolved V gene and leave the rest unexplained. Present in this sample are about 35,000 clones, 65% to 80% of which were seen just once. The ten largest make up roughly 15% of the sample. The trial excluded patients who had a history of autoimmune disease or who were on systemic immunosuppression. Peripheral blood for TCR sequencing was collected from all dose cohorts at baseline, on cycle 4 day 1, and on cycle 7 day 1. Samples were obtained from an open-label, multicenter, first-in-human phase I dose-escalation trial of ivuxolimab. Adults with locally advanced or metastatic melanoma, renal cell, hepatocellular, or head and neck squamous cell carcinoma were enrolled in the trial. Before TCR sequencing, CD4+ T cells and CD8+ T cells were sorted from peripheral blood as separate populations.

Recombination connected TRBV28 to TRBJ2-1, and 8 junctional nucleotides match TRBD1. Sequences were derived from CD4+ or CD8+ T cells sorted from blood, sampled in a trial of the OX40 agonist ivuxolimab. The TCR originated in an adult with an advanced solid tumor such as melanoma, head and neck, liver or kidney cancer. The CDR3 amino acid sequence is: CASSFARDRRYNEQFF. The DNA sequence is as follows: TGTGCCAGCAGCTTCGCCCGGGACAGGAGGTACAATGAGCAGTTCTTC.